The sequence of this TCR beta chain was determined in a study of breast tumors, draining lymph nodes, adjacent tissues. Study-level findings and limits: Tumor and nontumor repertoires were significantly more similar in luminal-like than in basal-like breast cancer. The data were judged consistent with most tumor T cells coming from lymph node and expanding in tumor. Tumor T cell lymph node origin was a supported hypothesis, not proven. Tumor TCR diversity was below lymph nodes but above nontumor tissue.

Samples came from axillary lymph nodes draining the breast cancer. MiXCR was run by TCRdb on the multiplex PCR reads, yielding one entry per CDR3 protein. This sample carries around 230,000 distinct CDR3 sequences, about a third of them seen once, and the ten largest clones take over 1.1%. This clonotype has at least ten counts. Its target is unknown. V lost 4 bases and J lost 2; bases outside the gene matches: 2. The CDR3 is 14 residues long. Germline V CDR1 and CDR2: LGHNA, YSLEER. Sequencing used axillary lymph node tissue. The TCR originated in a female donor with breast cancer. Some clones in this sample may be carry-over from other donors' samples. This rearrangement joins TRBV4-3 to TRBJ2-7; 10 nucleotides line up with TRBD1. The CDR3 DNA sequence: TGCGCCAGCAGCCGGGACAGGGGACCCTACGAGCAGTACTTC. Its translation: CASSRDRGPYEQYF.